These 11 T cell receptor beta chains originate from one sample sequenced in a study of shared clonotypes between healthy human individuals. Measured with immunoSEQ multiplex PCR; TCRdb has only the in-frame clones, and not every one. The sample records roughly 2.6 million clones, approximately 94% being singletons. The material sequenced was naive CD4+ T cells sorted from blood. As to subset: CD45RA+ positively selected. The receptors were sampled from a young man in good health.

The rearrangement joins TRBV9 to TRBJ2-3; 12 nucleotides line up with TRBD2. The CDR3 extends over 18 amino acids. Losses at the gene ends were 2 bases for V and 1 base for J; bases not matched to a gene: 8. The germline CDR1 and CDR2 sequences are SGDLS and YYNGEE. The chain's CDR3 is CASSVTSGGSLGTDTQYF. In DNA form, the CDR3 reads TGTGCCAGCAGCGTTACTAGCGGGGGGTCCTTAGGCACAGATACGCAGTATTTT.

The V call is TRBV7-9, the J call TRBJ2-1; TRBD2 agrees at 7 bases. V gave up 5 bases and J gave up 4 bases; unmatched junction bases: 17. Per the germline V gene, CDR1 is SEHNR and CDR2 is FQNEAQ (reference sequence). This CDR3 is 18 amino acids long. The CDR3 sequence is CASSSPALRGDTYNEQFF. CDR3 nucleotide sequence: TGTGCCAGCAGCAGCCCCGCTCTTCGGGGGGATACGTACAATGAGCAGTTCTTC.

This rearrangement joins TRBV6-4 to TRBJ1-6; D is ambiguous. The V gene lost 3 bases and the J gene lost 9 bases, with 9 bases spanning the gap. Germline lookup yields CDR1 MRHNA and CDR2 SNTAGT. There are 13 residues in the CDR3. CDR3 amino acids: CASSEGVSSPLHF. Here the CDR3 DNA reads TGTGCCAGCAGTGAGGGAGTGAGTTCACCCCTCCACTTT.

The chain links TRBV6-6 to TRBJ1-3; D is unclear. This CDR3 has 14 residues. Between the trimmed V and J ends, which lost 6 bases and 4 bases, there was a span of 13 bases. The germline CDR1 and CDR2 sequences are MNHNY and SVGAGI (reference sequence). The CDR3 DNA reads TGTGCCAGCAGACTACTCGGGCAAGGAAACACCATATATTTT. Its protein product is CASRLLGQGNTIYF.

About this clone: Additional DNA sequences in this sample encode the identical CDR3. The chain carries TRBV5-1 and TRBJ1-2, with D tentatively TRBD1 (5 bases). Trimming removed 3 bases from V and 5 bases from J, with 11 bases in between. Germline V gene data show CDR1 as SGHRS and CDR2 as YFSETQ. The CDR3 totals 13 residues. The DNA of the CDR3 is TGCGCCAGCAGCTCCGGTGGGGGGTATGGCTACACCTTC. It encodes CASSSGGGYGYTF.

The rearrangement links TRBV7-9 to TRBJ2-7; 11 nucleotides agree with TRBD2. Germline V gives CDR1 SEHNR, CDR2 FQNEAQ (reference sequence). The V and J ends lost 5 bases and 3 bases, in that order; junction bases with no gene match: 6. This CDR3 has 15 residues. CDR3 sequence reads: CASSLGTSGLYEQYF. In nucleotides, the CDR3 is TGTGCCAGCAGCCTTGGGACTAGCGGACTCTACGAGCAGTACTTC.

This chain links TRBV5-3 with TRBJ1-2; tentative D call: TRBD1 (6 bases). TRBV5-3 is classed as an ORF, of uncertain function. V lost 4 bases and J 8 bases, leaving 18 bases between the germline ends. CDR3 length: 14 residues. CDR3 DNA: TGTGCCAGAAGCGTTCAGGGGCGAGAGAGGGGCTACACCTTC. Its protein product is CARSVQGRERGYTF.

This clone appeared a single time. The chain has TRBV30 and TRBJ2-5; 7 positions match TRBD2. The CDR3 totals 13 residues. J gave up 4 bases and V 7 bases, and 9 bases lay outside the gene matches. Germline V CDR1 and CDR2: GTSNPN, SVGIG (reference sequence). The DNA of the CDR3 is TGTGCCTATGACAGAGGGAGGGGAGAGACCCAGTACTTC. Protein sequence: CAYDRGRGETQYF.

About this clone itself: This may be a read error: a much more frequent sequence differs by one nucleotide. This rearrangement joins TRBV28 to TRBJ2-7, with D possibly matching TRBD1 (5 bases). Germline CDR1 reads MDHEN; CDR2 reads SYDVKM. Trimming pared 3 bases from V and 0 bases from J, leaving 9 bases between. The CDR3 sequence is 14 residues long. CDR3 protein: CASSLGHDSYEQYF. The CDR3 DNA reads as TGTGCCAGCAGTTTGGGGCACGACTCCTACGAGCAGTACTTC.

As concerns this clone: The same CDR3 also results from other DNA sequences found in this sample. The rearrangement uses TRBV4-1 and TRBJ1-2, with 7 bases fitting TRBD1. The germline V gene has CDR1 MGHRA and CDR2 YSYEKL. V lost 5 bases to trimming and J lost 3 bases; unmatched junction nucleotides: 9. This CDR3 contains 15 residues. CDR3 nucleotide sequence: TGCGCCAGCAGCTTGCGGACAGGAGGGGACTATGGCTACACCTTC. Protein sequence: CASSLRTGGDYGYTF.

J is TRBJ2-2 and V is TRBV5-4; no clear D gene. V was clipped by 4 bases and J by 0 bases, with 16 bases between them. CDR1 and CDR2 from the germline V gene are SGHNT and YYREEE (reference sequence). This CDR3 has 17 amino acids. The CDR3 is CASSPVGGPSNTGELFF. CDR3 nucleotide sequence: TGTGCCAGCAGCCCAGTCGGCGGACCGTCGAACACCGGGGAGCTGTTTTTT.